A selection of T cell receptor beta chains follows, all from one sample in a study of neurological immune-mediated disorders. TCRdb ran MiXCR on the 5' RACE reads and lists one entry per CDR3 protein. The table lists 74,000 or so distinct CDR3 sequences, 9.4% of them singletons. The specimen was PBMCs. These receptor sequences come from a man in his fifties in good health. Both conserved end residues are part of each CDR3. The D gene is left open where the match is weak. A row's size may be missing; if present it is once, few, many or a size class.

D | J | V | size | CDR3 | DNA
TRBD1 | TRBJ2-3 | TRBV20-1 | many | CSAPGTGGSSTDTQYF | TGCAGTGCTCCAGGGACAGGGGGTAGCTCCACAGATACGCAGTATTTT
NA | TRBJ2-1 | TRBV7-8 | many | CASSFDSGSYNEQFF | TGTGCCAGCAGCTTTGATAGCGGCTCCTACAATGAGCAGTTCTTC
TRBD1 | TRBJ1-2 | TRBV6-2/TRBV6-3 | NA | CASSYHPGQGGYGYTF | TGTGCCAGCAGTTACCATCCGGGACAGGGGGGCTATGGCTACACCTTC
TRBD2 | TRBJ2-1 | TRBV7-2 | many | CASSLARISGSHNEQFF | TGTGCCAGCAGCTTAGCGCGAATTAGCGGGAGCCACAATGAGCAGTTCTTC
TRBD1 | TRBJ2-5 | TRBV28 | many | CASSSTGQKETQYF | TGTGCCAGCAGTTCGACGGGACAGAAAGAGACCCAGTACTTC
NA | TRBJ1-2 | TRBV7-8 | many | CASSFGTGNYGYTF | TGTGCCAGCAGCTTCGGTACGGGGAACTATGGCTACACCTTC
NA | TRBJ2-3 | TRBV5-1 | many | CASARAPQGPTTDTQYF | TGCGCCAGCGCCAGAGCTCCCCAAGGGCCCACGACAGATACGCAGTATTTT
NA | TRBJ2-7 | TRBV6-2/TRBV6-3 | many | CASSMPGREQYF | TGTGCCAGCAGCATGCCAGGACGCGAGCAGTACTTC
NA | TRBJ2-3 | TRBV9 | many | CASSGAGSTDTQYF | TGTGCCAGCAGCGGTGCAGGGAGCACAGATACGCAGTATTTT
TRBD2 | TRBJ2-7 | TRBV7-9 | many | CASSSDRGASGKLYEQYF | TGTGCCAGCAGCAGTGACCGTGGGGCTAGCGGGAAACTTTACGAGCAGTACTTC
NA | TRBJ1-2 | TRBV7-9 | few | CASSLKGSYGYTF | TGTGCCAGCAGCTTAAAGGGGAGCTATGGCTACACCTTC
NA | TRBJ1-5 | TRBV6-1 | many | CASSDQGSNQPQHF | TGTGCCAGCAGTGACCAGGGGAGCAATCAGCCCCAGCATTTT
NA | TRBJ2-7 | TRBV12-3/TRBV12-4 | few | CASSLGVEGRQYF | TGTGCCAGCAGTTTAGGGGTGGAGGGGCGGCAGTACTTC
NA | TRBJ2-3 | TRBV5-1 | many | CASSPGTLSTDTQYF | TGCGCCAGCAGCCCCGGGACCCTGAGCACAGATACGCAGTATTTT
TRBD1 | TRBJ1-1 | TRBV10-3 | many | CAIRQGGNTEAFF | TGTGCCATCCGACAGGGAGGAAACACTGAAGCTTTCTTT
TRBD1 | TRBJ1-2 | TRBV29-1 | many | CSVEGGTGGYGYTF | TGCAGCGTTGAAGGGGGGACAGGGGGATATGGCTACACCTTC
TRBD1 | TRBJ1-6 | TRBV20-1 | many | CSARVAGGYNSPLHF | TGCAGTGCTAGAGTAGCAGGGGGCTATAATTCACCCCTCCACTTT
TRBD2 | TRBJ2-1 | TRBV11-2 | NA | CASSLSTSGYNEQFF | TGTGCCAGCAGCTTAAGTACTAGCGGTTACAATGAGCAGTTCTTC
NA | TRBJ1-4 | TRBV4-3 | many | CASSQGTADILLF | TGCGCCAGCAGCCAAGGGACAGCCGATATCTTGCTTTTT
TRBD1 | TRBJ2-5 | TRBV20-1 | many | CSARAWGQGGRAETQYF | TGCAGTGCTAGAGCTTGGGGACAGGGCGGGCGTGCAGAGACCCAGTACTTC
TRBD2 | TRBJ2-7 | TRBV10-3 | many | CAISDSLGGESSYEQYF | TGTGCCATCAGTGATTCACTTGGGGGGGAAAGCTCCTACGAGCAGTACTTC
NA | TRBJ1-5 | TRBV19 | few | CASLGGNQPQHF | TGTGCCAGTCTCGGCGGCAATCAGCCCCAGCATTTT
NA | TRBJ2-3 | TRBV10-1 | many | CASSLGGTADTQYF | TGCGCCAGCAGTTTAGGGGGGACGGCAGATACGCAGTATTTT
NA | TRBJ2-1 | TRBV5-1 | many | CASTPTGFEANEQFF | TGCGCCAGCACCCCGACAGGTTTCGAGGCGAATGAGCAGTTCTTC
NA | TRBJ2-5 | TRBV12-3/TRBV12-4 | many | CASTMRALGAQYF | TGTGCCAGCACAATGAGGGCCCTAGGGGCCCAGTACTTC
NA | TRBJ1-1 | TRBV20-1 | many | CSARDMGETEAFF | TGCAGTGCTAGAGATATGGGGGAAACTGAAGCTTTCTTT
TRBD1 | TRBJ1-1 | TRBV27 | many | CASSHGAGGTEAFF | TGTGCCAGCAGTCACGGGGCAGGGGGAACTGAAGCTTTCTTT
NA | TRBJ2-7 | TRBV20-1 | many | CSARGSRGIYEQYF | TGCAGTGCTAGAGGGTCACGAGGTATTTACGAGCAGTACTTC
TRBD2 | TRBJ2-1 | TRBV7-3 | many | CASSLRGGGGVNEQFF | TGTGCCAGCAGCTTAAGAGGCGGCGGGGGGGTCAATGAGCAGTTCTTC
NA | TRBJ1-1 | TRBV5-1 | few | CASSFGDSMNTEAFF | TGCGCCAGCAGCTTCGGCGACAGCATGAACACTGAAGCTTTCTTT
NA | TRBJ1-2 | TRBV10-3 | many | CAISGTLTNYGYTF | TGTGCCATCAGTGGGACGCTGACTAACTATGGCTACACCTTC
NA | TRBJ1-5 | TRBV5-1 | many | CASSRGEGQPQHF | TGCGCCAGCAGCAGGGGCGAAGGACAGCCCCAGCATTTT
TRBD1 | TRBJ2-1 | TRBV20-1 | many | CSARDPGQGFADEQFF | TGCAGTGCTAGAGATCCGGGACAGGGTTTTGCCGATGAGCAGTTCTTC
NA | TRBJ2-5 | TRBV3-1 | many | CASSQDQETQYF | TGTGCCAGCAGCCAGGACCAAGAGACCCAGTACTTC
TRBD1 | TRBJ1-5 | TRBV20-1 | few | CSAAQGAGNSNQPQHF | TGCAGTGCGGCACAGGGGGCAGGGAATAGCAATCAGCCCCAGCATTTT
NA | TRBJ2-7 | TRBV6-1 | many | CASSDNRGLLSYEQYF | TGTGCCAGCAGTGACAATAGAGGACTCCTATCCTACGAGCAGTACTTC